The 10 T cell receptor beta chains given below trace back to one sample, sequenced in a study of blood T cell repertoires in COVID-19. Clones were read by immunoSEQ multiplex PCR, and TCRdb kept only the in-frame ones, dropping some. The sample holds 150,000 to 200,000 clones, approximately 87% seen once. Material: peripheral blood. Receptors were obtained from a woman in her sixties or seventies with COVID-19, enrolled during active disease.

CDR3 sequence (DNA): TGTGCCATCATACCAGGGGCTGGGGCCAACGTCCTGACTTTC. Its protein product is CAIIPGAGANVLTF. V and J are TRBV6-5 and TRBJ2-6, with D perhaps matching TRBD1 (6 bases). This CDR3 comprises 14 residues. Trimming removed 10 bases at V and 2 bases at J, with 12 bases between. Germline V gives CDR1 MNHEY, CDR2 SVGAGI.

The chain uses TRBV5-1 and TRBJ2-5; TRBD2 matches at 7 bases. The trim removed 0 bases at V and 5 bases at J, leaving 4 bases unmatched. CDR3 size: 14 residues. CDR1 and CDR2 from the germline V gene are SGHRS and YFSETQ. Here the CDR3 reads CASSLARRGETQYF. CDR3 coding DNA: TGCGCCAGCAGCTTGGCGAGGCGGGGGGAGACCCAGTACTTC.

The chain employs TRBV9 and TRBJ1-5; D is possibly TRBD1 (6 bases). This CDR3 comprises 15 residues. Germline CDR1 SGDLS, CDR2 YYNGEE. The germline V and J ends were trimmed by 0 bases and 3 bases, with 10 bases remaining between them. CDR3 residues: CASSVAGDPNQPQHF. For the CDR3, the DNA is TGTGCCAGCAGCGTAGCAGGGGACCCCAATCAGCCCCAGCATTTT.

V usage is TRBV30 and J usage is TRBJ2-1, with D perhaps TRBD1 (5 bases). V was clipped by 1 base and J by 9 bases, with 13 bases between them. CDR3 length: 13 amino acids. The germline V gene has CDR1 GTSNPN and CDR2 SVGIG (reference sequence). CDR3 DNA sequence: TGTGCCTGGAGTGGGACCAGGGTAGGTGAGCAGTTCTTC. As protein: CAWSGTRVGEQFF.

The chain couples TRBV7-2 to TRBJ2-5, with D hard to call. Germline lookup yields CDR1 SGHTA and CDR2 FQGNSA. The V end lost 0 bases, the J end lost 7 bases, and 6 bases lay between the germline ends. The CDR3 consists of 12 residues. In DNA form, the CDR3 reads TGTGCCAGCAGCTTAGCAGAGGCGACCCAGTACTTC. Its translation: CASSLAEATQYF.

The CDR3 nucleotides are TGTGCCAGCAGCCGCGGGGAGCCGACCGGGGAGCTGTTTTTT. Translation gives CASSRGEPTGELFF. The chain recombines TRBV6-5 with TRBJ2-2; TRBD2 is a possible D gene (6 bases). Germline CDR1 and CDR2: MNHEY and SVGAGI. Deletions cut 6 bases from V and 5 bases from J, with 13 bases between. The CDR3 length is 14 residues.

This clone was counted a few times. V and J are TRBV28 and TRBJ2-4, with 7 bases aligning to TRBD1. The CDR3 sequence is 14 residues long. The trim removed 6 bases at V and 2 bases at J, leaving 4 bases unmatched. Germline V gene lookup returns CDR1 MDHEN and CDR2 SYDVKM. The CDR3 loop reads CASRTGVSKNIQYF. Here the CDR3 DNA reads TGTGCCAGCAGAACAGGGGTGTCCAAAAACATTCAGTACTTC.

This clone was found once. The chain joins TRBV5-1 to TRBJ2-7; TRBD1 matches 9 bases. The CDR3 loop spans 16 amino acids. Germline V gene data show CDR1 as SGHRS and CDR2 as YFSETQ. V shed 2 bases and J 2 bases; nucleotides not matched to a gene: 8. CDR3 in DNA: TGCGCCAGCAGCTTCGACGGGACAGGGCTAACCTACGAGCAGTACTTC. It encodes CASSFDGTGLTYEQYF.

The V and J genes are TRBV6-5 and TRBJ1-5; D unclear. The CDR3 runs 12 residues. Trimming removed 7 bases from V and 8 bases from J, with 12 bases in between. The V gene's germline CDR1 is MNHEY and CDR2 SVGAGI. The CDR3 DNA sequence: TGTGCCAGCACTGCCGGGGAGGAGCCCCAGCATTTT. Amino acid sequence: CASTAGEEPQHF.

The chain carries TRBV6-5 and TRBJ2-5, with a tentative D call TRBD2 (5 bases). Looked up from germline, CDR1 is MNHEY and CDR2 is SVGAGI. Trimming shortened V by 3 bases and J by 5 bases, and 13 bases separated the two germline ends. The CDR3 extends over 14 amino acids. Here the CDR3 reads CASSYSLREETQYF. In DNA form, the CDR3 reads TGTGCCAGCAGTTATAGCTTGAGGGAGGAGACCCAGTACTTC.